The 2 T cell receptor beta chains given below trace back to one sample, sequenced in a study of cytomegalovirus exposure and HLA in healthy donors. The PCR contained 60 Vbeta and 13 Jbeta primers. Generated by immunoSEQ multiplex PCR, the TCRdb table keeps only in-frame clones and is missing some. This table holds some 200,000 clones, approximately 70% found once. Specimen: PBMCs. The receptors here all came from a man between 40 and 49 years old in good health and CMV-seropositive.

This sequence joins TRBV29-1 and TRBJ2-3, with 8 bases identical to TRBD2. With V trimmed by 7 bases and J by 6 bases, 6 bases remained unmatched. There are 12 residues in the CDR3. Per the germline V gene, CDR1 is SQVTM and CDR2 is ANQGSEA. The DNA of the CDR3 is TGCAGCGCGGGGGGGCCGGGCGATACGCAGTATTTT. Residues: CSAGGPGDTQYF.

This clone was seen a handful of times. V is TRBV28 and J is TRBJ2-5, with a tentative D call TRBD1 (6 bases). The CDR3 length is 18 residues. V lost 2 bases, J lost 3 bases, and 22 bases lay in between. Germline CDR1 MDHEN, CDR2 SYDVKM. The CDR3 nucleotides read TGTGCCAGCAGTTTAAGGTGGGGGCGTCTAGACAGGAAAGAGACCCAGTACTTC. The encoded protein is CASSLRWGRLDRKETQYF.